The 3 T cell receptor beta chains reported below all come from one sample, sequenced in a study of regulatory T cells in long-lasting Graves disease. Both iRepertoire HTBI primers and Arm-PCR of CDR3 regions were used to build the TCR beta libraries. Via MiXCR, TCRdb re-called the multiplex PCR reads, giving one row per CDR3 protein. The table has a few hundred thousand distinct CDR3 sequences, 20% to 25% seen once. The time point was: persistent/refractory GD, antithyroid drugs over 5 years with positive TRAb. The TCR library was made from RNA that had been extracted from PBMCs in TRIzol. The sample consisted of peripheral blood mononuclear cells (PBMCs), taken when the disease was refractory, from a patient treated with antithyroid drugs. These receptors were taken from a woman in her thirties or forties with Graves disease.

This sequence joins TRBV19 and TRBJ2-2; D is ambiguous. The CDR3 contains 16 residues. Trimming left V 7 bases short and J 3 bases short, with 18 bases between. Looked up from germline, CDR1 is LNHDA and CDR2 is SQIVND (reference sequence). CDR3 sequence (DNA): TGTGCCAGTACACGTTCCCGCAAAAGCGACACCGGGGAGCTGTTTTTT. This codes for CASTRSRKSDTGELFF.

This chain connects TRBV19 to TRBJ2-5; 7 bases match TRBD1. This CDR3 is 13 amino acids long. Germline CDR1 LNHDA, CDR2 SQIVND (reference sequence). V lost 7 bases and J lost 3; bases outside the gene matches: 5. CDR3 coding DNA: TGTGCCAGTAACCCCGGGACAGAAGAGACCCAGTACTTC. Translating gives CASNPGTEETQYF.

The chain is built from TRBV28 and TRBJ2-7, with TRBD2 identical over 7 bases. The CDR3 runs 15 residues. The germline CDR1 and CDR2 sequences are MDHEN and SYDVKM. V shed 4 bases, J shed 2 bases, and the junction held 8 bases outside the gene matches. CDR3 loop: CASSSRGGPAYEQYF. The CDR3 DNA sequence: TGTGCCAGCAGTTCCCGGGGAGGGCCCGCCTACGAGCAGTACTTC.